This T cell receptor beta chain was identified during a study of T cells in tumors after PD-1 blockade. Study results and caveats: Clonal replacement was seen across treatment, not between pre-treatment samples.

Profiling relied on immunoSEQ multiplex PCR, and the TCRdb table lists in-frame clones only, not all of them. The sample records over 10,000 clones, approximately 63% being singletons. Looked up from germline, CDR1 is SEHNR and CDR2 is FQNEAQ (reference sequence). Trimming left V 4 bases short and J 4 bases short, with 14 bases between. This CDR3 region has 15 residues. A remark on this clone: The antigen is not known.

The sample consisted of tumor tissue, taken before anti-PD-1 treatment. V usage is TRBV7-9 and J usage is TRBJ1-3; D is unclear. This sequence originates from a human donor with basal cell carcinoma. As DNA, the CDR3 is TGTGCCAGCAGCTCTGCCCGGGAGCGAGGAAACACCATATATTTT. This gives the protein CASSSARERGNTIYF.